This is a list of T cell receptor beta chains from one sample in a study of T cells in Graves' hyperthyroidism and ophthalmopathy. MiXCR, run by TCRdb on the multiplex PCR reads, gives a single entry per CDR3 protein. Here the sample spans hundreds of thousands of distinct CDR3 sequences, more than 15% being singletons. Sequencing used blood. These receptor sequences come from a woman in her forties with Graves' ophthalmopathy. Each CDR3 is given with its conserved first and last residue. The D gene is left open where the match is weak. Size values are once, few and many counts, or a class for expanded clones, and some rows have none.

TRBV20-1	TRBJ2-2	TRBD2	many	CSAREAGEHTGELFF	TGCAGTGCTAGAGAGGCGGGGGAGCACACCGGGGAGCTGTTTTTT
TRBV19	TRBJ2-3	-	-	CAHVRGLKVADTQYF	TGTGCCCACGTGCGGGGGCTAAAAGTCGCAGATACGCAGTATTTT
TRBV20-1	TRBJ1-2	-	many	CSVSEGTSHGYTF	TGCAGTGTGTCTGAGGGGACATCGCATGGCTACACCTTC
TRBV28	TRBJ2-1	TRBD2	-	CASRTGGSYNEQFF	TGTGCCAGCAGGACGGGGGGCTCCTACAATGAGCAGTTCTTC
TRBV20-1	TRBJ1-2	TRBD1	-	CSARAGGPGYTF	TGCAGTGCCAGAGCAGGGGGCCCTGGCTACACCTTC
TRBV11-2	TRBJ2-5	TRBD1	many	CASSRQGMGETQYF	TGTGCCAGCAGCCGACAGGGGATGGGAGAGACCCAGTACTTC
TRBV30	TRBJ2-7	TRBD1	many	CAWSSGTGEVGAYEQYF	TGTGCCTGGAGTTCCGGGACAGGGGAGGTTGGAGCCTACGAGCAGTACTTC
TRBV11-2	TRBJ2-1	-	many	CASSLGTLGGEQFF	TGTGCCAGCAGCTTAGGGACCCTAGGGGGTGAGCAGTTCTTC
TRBV27	TRBJ2-5	-	many	CASSPLGQTQETQYF	TGTGCCAGCAGCCCTCTAGGACAGACTCAAGAGACCCAGTACTTC
TRBV20-1	TRBJ1-1	-	many	CSVPINRDTEAFF	TGCAGTGTCCCCATTAACAGGGACACTGAAGCTTTCTTT
TRBV7-9	TRBJ1-1	-	few	CASSLGRGGGGTEAFF	TGTGCCAGCAGCTTAGGTCGTGGGGGGGGGGGGACTGAAGCTTTCTTT
TRBV28	TRBJ1-5	TRBD1	many	CASSTGTADQPQHF	TGTGCCAGCAGTACTGGGACAGCGGATCAGCCCCAGCATTTT
TRBV18	TRBJ2-1	-	many	CASSVGGNPGNEQFF	TGTGCCAGCTCCGTGGGCGGGAACCCGGGAAATGAGCAGTTCTTC
TRBV20-1	TRBJ2-1	TRBD1	many	CSASGTGRNEQFF	TGCAGTGCTAGTGGGACAGGGCGCAATGAGCAGTTCTTC
TRBV2	TRBJ2-6	TRBD1	many	CASIPGQGNSGANVLTF	TGTGCCAGCATCCCGGGACAGGGAAACTCTGGGGCCAACGTCCTGACTTTC
TRBV7-9	TRBJ1-5	-	-	CASSIGDLQPQHF	TGTGCCAGTTCCATAGGAGACTTGCAGCCCCAGCATTTT
TRBV5-1	TRBJ2-2	-	-	CASSFDGSTGELFF	TGCGCCAGCAGCTTTGACGGATCCACCGGGGAGCTGTTTTTT
TRBV7-9	TRBJ2-2	-	many	CASSLVRVLGTGELFF	TGTGCCAGCAGCTTAGTTAGGGTACTGGGCACCGGGGAGCTGTTTTTT
TRBV7-3	TRBJ2-7	-	-	CASSLKGLSTYEQYF	TGTGCCAGCAGCTTAAAGGGACTCTCTACCTACGAGCAGTACTTC
TRBV6-2/TRBV6-3	TRBJ1-2	TRBD1	few	CASRTGTVGYGYTF	TGTGCCAGCAGGACCGGGACAGTCGGCTATGGCTACACCTTC
TRBV6-2/TRBV6-3	TRBJ1-5	-	-	CASSTGFYSNQPQHF	TGTGCCAGCAGCACAGGATTCTATAGCAATCAGCCCCAGCATTTT
TRBV5-4	TRBJ1-2	-	-	CASSSTPRTTSGSNYGYTF	TGTGCCAGCAGCTCGACCCCGAGGACAACCTCAGGTTCAAACTATGGCTACACCTTC
TRBV11-2	TRBJ2-1	TRBD2	-	CASSLSRLAGPSYNEQFF	TGTGCCAGCAGCTTATCCCGCCTAGCGGGGCCCTCCTACAATGAGCAGTTCTTC
TRBV2	TRBJ1-2	-	many	CASSTYGYTF	TGTGCCAGCAGCACCTATGGCTACACCTTC
TRBV24-1	TRBJ2-1	TRBD2	-	CATSDSSPGLAGGYNEQFF	TGTGCCACCAGTGATTCTTCCCCTGGACTAGCGGGGGGATACAATGAGCAGTTCTTC
TRBV12-3/TRBV12-4	TRBJ2-3	-	many	CASSGQSLTDTQYF	TGTGCCAGCAGCGGACAGAGCCTCACAGATACGCAGTATTTT
TRBV4-1	TRBJ1-5	TRBD1	-	CASSRIHPTGGNQPQHF	TGCGCCAGCAGCCGAATACACCCGACAGGGGGCAATCAGCCCCAGCATTTT
TRBV20-1	TRBJ1-1	-	many	CSARGVGNTEAFF	TGCAGTGCTAGGGGAGTCGGGAACACTGAAGCTTTCTTT
TRBV12-3/TRBV12-4	TRBJ1-2	-	many	CASSPEWIYYGYTF	TGTGCCAGCAGTCCGGAGTGGATTTACTATGGCTACACCTTC
TRBV6-1	TRBJ1-2	TRBD1	-	CASHNTGGAYDYTF	TGTGCCAGCCATAATACAGGGGGCGCCTATGACTACACCTTC
TRBV2	TRBJ2-2	-	-	CASIQVRTGELFF	TGTGCCAGCATTCAGGTCAGGACCGGGGAGCTGTTTTTT
TRBV4-2	TRBJ2-3	-	few	CASSLNEGSTDTQYF	TGTGCCAGCAGCCTCAATGAGGGGAGCACAGATACGCAGTATTTT